This TCR beta chain was retrieved from a study of blood T cell repertoires in COVID-19. About the research overall: PBMCs, B-cell-depleted T cells, or T cells were the source of the cDNA or gDNA that made up the material.

The length of the CDR3 is 18 residues. Germline CDR1 and CDR2: SGHVS and FNYEAQ. Trimming took 3 bases from V and 8 from J; bases not matched to a gene: 19. Only in-frame clones appear in the TCRdb table, and some are missing; sequencing was by immunoSEQ multiplex PCR. The sample has hundreds of thousands of clones, approximately 87% seen once. This TCR derives from a woman in her 70s with active or convalescent COVID-19. Sequenced input: peripheral blood. The chain combines TRBV7-6 with TRBJ2-1, with TRBD1 matching 7 bases. The CDR3 DNA is TGTGCCAGCAGCTTGTCGGGGTTCAGACAGGGCTACTTCGATGAGCAGTTCTTC. This codes for CASSLSGFRQGYFDEQFF. The full variable domain, completed using reference TRBV7-6 and TRBJ2-1, is GAGVSQSPRYKVTKRGQDVALRCDPISGHVSLYWYRQALGQGPEFLTYFNYEAQQDKSGLPNDRFSAERPEGSISTLTIQRTEQRDSAMYRCASSLSGFRQGYFDEQFFGPGTRLTVL.